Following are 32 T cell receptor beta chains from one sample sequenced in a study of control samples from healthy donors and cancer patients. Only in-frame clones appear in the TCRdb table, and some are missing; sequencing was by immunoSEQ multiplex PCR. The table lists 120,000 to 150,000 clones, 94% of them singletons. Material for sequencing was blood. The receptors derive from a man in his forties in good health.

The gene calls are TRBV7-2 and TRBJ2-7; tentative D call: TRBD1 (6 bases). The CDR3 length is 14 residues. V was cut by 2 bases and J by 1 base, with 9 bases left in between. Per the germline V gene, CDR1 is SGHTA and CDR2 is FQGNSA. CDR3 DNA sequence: TGTGCCAGCAGCTTACCAGGGGCATCCTACGAGCAGTACTTC. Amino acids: CASSLPGASYEQYF. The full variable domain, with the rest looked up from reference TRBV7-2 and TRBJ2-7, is GAGVSQSPSNKVTEKGKDVELRCDPISGHTALYWYRQSLGQGLEFLIYFQGNSAPDKSGLPSDRFSAERTGGSVSTLTIQRTQQEDSAVYLCASSLPGASYEQYFGPGTRLTVT.

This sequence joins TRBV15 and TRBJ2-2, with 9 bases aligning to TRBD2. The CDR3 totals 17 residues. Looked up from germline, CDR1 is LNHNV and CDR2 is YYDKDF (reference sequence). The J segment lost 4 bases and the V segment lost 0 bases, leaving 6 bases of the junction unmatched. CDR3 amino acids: CATSRDKLAGPTGELFF. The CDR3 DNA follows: TGTGCCACCAGCAGAGATAAACTAGCGGGTCCCACCGGGGAGCTGTTTTTT.

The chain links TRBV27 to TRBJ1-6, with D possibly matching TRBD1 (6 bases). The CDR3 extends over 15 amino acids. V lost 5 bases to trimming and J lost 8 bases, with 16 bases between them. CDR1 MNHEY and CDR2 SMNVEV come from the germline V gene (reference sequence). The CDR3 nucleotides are TGTGCCAGCAGTAAATCCGGGACATCCTATTCACCCCTCCACTTT. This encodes CASSKSGTSYSPLHF.

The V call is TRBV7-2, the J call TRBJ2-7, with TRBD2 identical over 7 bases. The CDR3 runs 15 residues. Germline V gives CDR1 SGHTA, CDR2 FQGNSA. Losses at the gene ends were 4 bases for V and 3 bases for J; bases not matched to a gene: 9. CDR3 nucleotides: TGTGCCAGCAGCTCGGGGAGGGGTCGACACTACGAGCAGTACTTC. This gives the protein CASSSGRGRHYEQYF.

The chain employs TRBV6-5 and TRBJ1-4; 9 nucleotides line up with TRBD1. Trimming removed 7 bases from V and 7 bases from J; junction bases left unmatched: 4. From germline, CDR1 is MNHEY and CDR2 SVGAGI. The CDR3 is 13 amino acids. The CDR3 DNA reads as TGTGCCAGCACCCGGGACAGGGCTGAAAAACTGTTTTTT. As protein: CASTRDRAEKLFF.

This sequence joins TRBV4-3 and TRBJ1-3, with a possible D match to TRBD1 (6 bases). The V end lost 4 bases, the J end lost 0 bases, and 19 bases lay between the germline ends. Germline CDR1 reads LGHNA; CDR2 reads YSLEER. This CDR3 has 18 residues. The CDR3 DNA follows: TGCGCCAGCAGCCTTTATGCGGAGGGGGTTTCCTCTGGAAACACCATATATTTT. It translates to CASSLYAEGVSSGNTIYF.

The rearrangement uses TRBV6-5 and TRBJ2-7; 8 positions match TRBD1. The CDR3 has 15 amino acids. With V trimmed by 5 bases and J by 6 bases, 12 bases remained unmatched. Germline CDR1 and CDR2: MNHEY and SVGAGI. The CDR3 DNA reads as TGTGCCAGCAGTCAACTTCAAAGGACAGGGAGCGAGCAGTACTTC. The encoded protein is CASSQLQRTGSEQYF.

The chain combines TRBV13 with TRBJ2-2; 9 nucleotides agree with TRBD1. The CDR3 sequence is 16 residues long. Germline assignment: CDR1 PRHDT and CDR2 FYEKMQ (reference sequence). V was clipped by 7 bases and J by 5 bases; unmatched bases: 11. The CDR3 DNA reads TGTGCCAGCACCTCATCCGGGACAGGGAGAACCGGGGAGCTGTTTTTT. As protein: CASTSSGTGRTGELFF.

CDR3 sequence (DNA): TGTGCCAGCAGTTCCCTGACTAGCCTCTCCTACGAGCAGTACTTC. Its protein is CASSSLTSLSYEQYF. The chain has TRBV28 and TRBJ2-7; 7 bases align to TRBD2. Germline V gene data show CDR1 as MDHEN and CDR2 as SYDVKM. This CDR3 comprises 15 residues. The V segment lost 4 bases and the J segment 0 bases; nucleotides outside the gene matches: 6.

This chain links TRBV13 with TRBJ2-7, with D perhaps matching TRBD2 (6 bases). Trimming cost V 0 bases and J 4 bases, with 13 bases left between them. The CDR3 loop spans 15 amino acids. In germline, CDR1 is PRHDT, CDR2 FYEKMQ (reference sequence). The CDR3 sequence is CASSLGAKGGYEQYF. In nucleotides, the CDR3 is TGTGCCAGCAGCTTAGGGGCCAAGGGAGGTTACGAGCAGTACTTC. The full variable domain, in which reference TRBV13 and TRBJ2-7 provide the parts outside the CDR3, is AAGVIQSPRHLIKEKRETATLKCYPIPRHDTVYWYQQGPGQDPQFLISFYEKMQSDKGSIPDRFSAQQFSDYHSELNMSSLELGDSALYFCASSLGAKGGYEQYFGPGTRLTVT.

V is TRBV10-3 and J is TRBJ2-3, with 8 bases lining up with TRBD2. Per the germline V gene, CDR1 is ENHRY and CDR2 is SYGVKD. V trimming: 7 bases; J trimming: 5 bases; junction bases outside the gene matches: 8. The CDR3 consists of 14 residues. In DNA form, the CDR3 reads TGTGCCATCACCCGGGGGGGCCGGGAAGATACGCAGTATTTT. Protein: CAITRGGREDTQYF.

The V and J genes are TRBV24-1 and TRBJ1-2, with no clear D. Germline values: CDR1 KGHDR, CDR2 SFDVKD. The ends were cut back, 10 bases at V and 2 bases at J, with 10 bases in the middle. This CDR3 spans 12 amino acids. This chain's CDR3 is CATSLGNYGYTF. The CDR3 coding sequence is TGTGCCACGTCCTTGGGCAACTATGGCTACACCTTC.

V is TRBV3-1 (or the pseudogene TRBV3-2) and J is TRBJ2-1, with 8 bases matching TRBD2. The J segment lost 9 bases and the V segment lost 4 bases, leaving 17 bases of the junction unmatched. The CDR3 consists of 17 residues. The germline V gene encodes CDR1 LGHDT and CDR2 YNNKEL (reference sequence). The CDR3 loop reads CASSPRGVAGPWGEQFF. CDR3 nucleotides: TGTGCCAGCAGCCCCCGTGGGGTAGCGGGACCCTGGGGTGAGCAGTTCTTC.

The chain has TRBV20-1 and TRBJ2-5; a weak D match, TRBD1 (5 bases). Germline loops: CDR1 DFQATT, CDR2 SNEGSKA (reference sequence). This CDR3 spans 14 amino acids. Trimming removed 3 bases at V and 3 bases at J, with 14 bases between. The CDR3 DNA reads TGCAGTGCTAGTATTGTCGGACACGAAGAGACCCAGTACTTC. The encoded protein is CSASIVGHEETQYF.

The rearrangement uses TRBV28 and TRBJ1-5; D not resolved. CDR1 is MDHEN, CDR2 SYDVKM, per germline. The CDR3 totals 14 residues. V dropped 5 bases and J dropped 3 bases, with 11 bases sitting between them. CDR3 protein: CASSPKTVNQPQHF. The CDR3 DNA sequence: TGTGCCAGCAGTCCTAAGACGGTCAATCAGCCCCAGCATTTT. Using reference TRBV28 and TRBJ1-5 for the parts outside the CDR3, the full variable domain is DVKVTQSSRYLVKRTGEKVFLECVQDMDHENMFWYRQDPGLGLRLIYFSYDVKMKEKGDIPEGYSVSREKKERFSLILESASTNQTSMYLCASSPKTVNQPQHFGDGTRLSIL.

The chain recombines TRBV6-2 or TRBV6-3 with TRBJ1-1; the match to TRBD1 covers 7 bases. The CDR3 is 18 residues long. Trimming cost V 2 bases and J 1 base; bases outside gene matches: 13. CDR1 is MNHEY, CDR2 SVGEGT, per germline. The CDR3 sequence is CASSYDGRGRLRNTEAFF. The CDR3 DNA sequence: TGTGCCAGCAGTTACGACGGCAGGGGGAGGCTTAGGAACACTGAAGCTTTCTTT.

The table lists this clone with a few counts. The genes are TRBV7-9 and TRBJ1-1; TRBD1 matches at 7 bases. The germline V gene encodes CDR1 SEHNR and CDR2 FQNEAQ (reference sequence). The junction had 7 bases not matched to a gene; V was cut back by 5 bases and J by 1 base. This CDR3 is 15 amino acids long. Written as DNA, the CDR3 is TGTGCCAGCAGCCCGCACAGGGGCGGGAACACTGAAGCTTTCTTT. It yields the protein CASSPHRGGNTEAFF.

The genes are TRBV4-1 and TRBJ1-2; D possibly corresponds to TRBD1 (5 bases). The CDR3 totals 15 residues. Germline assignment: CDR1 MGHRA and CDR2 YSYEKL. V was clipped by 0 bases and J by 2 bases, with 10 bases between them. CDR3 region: CASSQEPGRNYGYTF. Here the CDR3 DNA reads TGCGCCAGCAGCCAAGAACCAGGGCGGAACTATGGCTACACCTTC.

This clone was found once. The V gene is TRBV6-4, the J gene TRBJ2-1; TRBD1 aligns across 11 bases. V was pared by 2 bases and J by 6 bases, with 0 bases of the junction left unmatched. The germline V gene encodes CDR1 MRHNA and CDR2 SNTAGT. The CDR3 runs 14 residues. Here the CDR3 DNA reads TGTGCCAGCAGTGACGGGACAGGGGGCAATGAGCAGTTCTTC. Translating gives CASSDGTGGNEQFF.

The CDR3 spells CASSQSTSGSNEQFF. CDR3 nucleotide sequence: TGTGCCAGTAGCCAATCGACTAGCGGGAGTAATGAGCAGTTCTTC. The rearrangement joins TRBV19 to TRBJ2-1; 12 positions match TRBD2. Trimming took 6 bases from V and 7 from J; bases not matched to a gene: 7. Germline-derived CDR1 and CDR2 are LNHDA and SQIVND (reference sequence). The CDR3 runs 15 residues. Variable domain in full (rest from reference TRBV19 and TRBJ2-1): DGGITQSPKYLFRKEGQNVTLSCEQNLNHDAMYWYRQDPGQGLRLIYYSQIVNDFQKGDIAEGYSVSREKKESFPLTVTSAQKNPTAFYLCASSQSTSGSNEQFFGPGTRLTVL.

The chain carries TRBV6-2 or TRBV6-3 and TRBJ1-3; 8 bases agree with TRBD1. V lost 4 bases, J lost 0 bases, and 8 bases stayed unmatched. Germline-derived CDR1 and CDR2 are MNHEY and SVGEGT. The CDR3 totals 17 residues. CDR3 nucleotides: TGTGCCAGCAGTTCCCGGACAGGGATCTCCTCTGGAAACACCATATATTTT. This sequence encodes CASSSRTGISSGNTIYF.

The CDR3 nucleotides are TGTGCCAGCAGGAAGGACAGGGATTCCTACAATGAGCAGTTCTTC. Amino acid sequence: CASRKDRDSYNEQFF. The chain links TRBV6-5 to TRBJ2-1; 8 bases line up with TRBD1. V dropped 6 bases and J dropped 1; count of bases not matched to a gene: 5. The CDR3 consists of 15 residues. Germline V gives CDR1 MNHEY, CDR2 SVGAGI.

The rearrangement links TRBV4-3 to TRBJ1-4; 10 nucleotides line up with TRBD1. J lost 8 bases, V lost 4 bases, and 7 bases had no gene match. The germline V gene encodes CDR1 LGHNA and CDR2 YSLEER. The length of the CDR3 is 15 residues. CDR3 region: CASSLGQGGREKLFF. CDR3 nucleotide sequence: TGCGCCAGCAGCCTAGGACAGGGGGGGAGGGAAAAACTGTTTTTT.

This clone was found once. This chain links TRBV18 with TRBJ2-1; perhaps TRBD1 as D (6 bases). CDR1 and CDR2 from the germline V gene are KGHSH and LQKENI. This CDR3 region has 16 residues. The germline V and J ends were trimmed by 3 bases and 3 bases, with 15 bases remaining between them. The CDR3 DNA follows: TGTGCCAGCTCACCGCTCCACAGGGTAGGCTACAATGAGCAGTTCTTC. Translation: CASSPLHRVGYNEQFF.

The chain's CDR3 is CASSAGPVSNQPQHF. CDR3 DNA: TGTGCCAGCAGTGCCGGACCCGTTAGCAATCAGCCCCAGCATTTT. The V and J genes are TRBV28 and TRBJ1-5; no definite D call. Germline V CDR1 and CDR2: MDHEN, SYDVKM. The CDR3 is 15 residues long. Trimming cost V 5 bases and J 0 bases, with 11 bases left between them.

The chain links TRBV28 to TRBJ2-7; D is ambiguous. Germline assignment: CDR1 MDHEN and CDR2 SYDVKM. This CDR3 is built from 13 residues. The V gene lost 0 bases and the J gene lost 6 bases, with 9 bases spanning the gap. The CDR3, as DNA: TGTGCCAGCAGTTTATGGCAGCTTCCCGAGCAGTACTTC. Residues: CASSLWQLPEQYF.

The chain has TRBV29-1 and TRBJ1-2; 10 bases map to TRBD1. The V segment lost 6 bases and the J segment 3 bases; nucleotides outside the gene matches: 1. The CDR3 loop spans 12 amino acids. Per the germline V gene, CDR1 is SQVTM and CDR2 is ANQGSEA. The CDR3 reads CSVTGGDYGYTF. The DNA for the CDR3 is TGCAGCGTGACAGGGGGCGACTATGGCTACACCTTC. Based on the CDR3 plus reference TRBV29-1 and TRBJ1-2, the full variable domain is SAVISQKPSRDICQRGTSLTIQCQVDSQVTMMFWYRQQPGQSLTLIATANQGSEATYESGFVIDKFPISRPNLTFSTLTVSNMSPEDSSIYLCSVTGGDYGYTFGSGTRLTVV.

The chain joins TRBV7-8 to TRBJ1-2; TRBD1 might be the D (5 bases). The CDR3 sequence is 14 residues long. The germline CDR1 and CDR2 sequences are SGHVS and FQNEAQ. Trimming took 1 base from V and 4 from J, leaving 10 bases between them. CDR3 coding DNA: TGTGCCAGCAGCTTAGTACCGGGGCCCTATGGCTACACCTTC. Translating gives CASSLVPGPYGYTF.

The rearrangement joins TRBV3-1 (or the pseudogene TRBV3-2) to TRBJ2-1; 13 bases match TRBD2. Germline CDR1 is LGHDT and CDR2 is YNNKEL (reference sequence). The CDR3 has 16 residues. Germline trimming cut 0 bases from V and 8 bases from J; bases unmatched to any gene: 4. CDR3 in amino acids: CASSQDPGLAGDEQFF. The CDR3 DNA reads TGTGCCAGCAGCCAAGATCCTGGACTAGCGGGAGATGAGCAGTTCTTC.

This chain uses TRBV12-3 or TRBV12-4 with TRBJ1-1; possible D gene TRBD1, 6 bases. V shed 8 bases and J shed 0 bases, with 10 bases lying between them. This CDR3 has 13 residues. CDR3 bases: TGTGCCAGCTCGGGACACTTGAACACTGAAGCTTTCTTT. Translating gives CASSGHLNTEAFF.

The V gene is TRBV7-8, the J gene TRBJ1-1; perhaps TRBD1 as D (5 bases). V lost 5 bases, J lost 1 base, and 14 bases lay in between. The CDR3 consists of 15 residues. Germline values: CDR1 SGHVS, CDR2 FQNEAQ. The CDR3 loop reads CASSPPGLTNTEAFF. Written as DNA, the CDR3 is TGTGCCAGCAGCCCCCCGGGACTCACGAACACTGAAGCTTTCTTT.

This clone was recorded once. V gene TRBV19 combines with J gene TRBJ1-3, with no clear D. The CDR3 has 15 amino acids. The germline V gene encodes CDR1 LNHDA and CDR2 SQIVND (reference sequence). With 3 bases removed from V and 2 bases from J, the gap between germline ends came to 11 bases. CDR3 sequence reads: CASSMEAGPGNTIYF. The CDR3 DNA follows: TGTGCCAGTAGTATGGAAGCCGGACCTGGAAACACCATATATTTT.